This T cell receptor (beta chain) was documented in a study of T cell changes during pregnancy in multiple sclerosis. V lost 2 bases, J lost 5 bases, and 3 bases stayed unmatched. This CDR3 region has 13 residues. In germline, CDR1 is GTSNPN, CDR2 SVGIG (reference sequence). Sequencing was performed with immunoSEQ multiplex PCR; in TCRdb, only in-frame clones are kept and a portion is missing. The sample includes around 80,000 clones, about 93% of them seen just once. This TCR was recovered from a female donor in good health, enrolled as a control in a pregnancy study. The specimen comprised peripheral blood, sampled in the second trimester of pregnancy. The V gene is TRBV30, the J gene TRBJ1-2, with TRBD1 matching 9 bases. The CDR3 loop reads CAWSSGTGYGYTF. CDR3 DNA: TGTGCCTGGAGTTCCGGGACAGGGTATGGCTACACCTTC.